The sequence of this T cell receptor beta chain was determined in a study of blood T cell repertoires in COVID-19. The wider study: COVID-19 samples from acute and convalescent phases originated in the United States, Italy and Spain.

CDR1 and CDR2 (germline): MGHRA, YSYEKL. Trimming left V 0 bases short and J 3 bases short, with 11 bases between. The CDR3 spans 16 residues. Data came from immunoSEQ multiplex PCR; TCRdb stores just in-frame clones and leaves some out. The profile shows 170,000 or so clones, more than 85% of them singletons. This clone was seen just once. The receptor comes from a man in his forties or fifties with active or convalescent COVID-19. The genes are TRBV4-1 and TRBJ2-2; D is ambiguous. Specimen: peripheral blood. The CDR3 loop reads CASSQDFGLDTGELFF. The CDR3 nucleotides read TGCGCCAGCAGCCAAGATTTCGGTTTGGACACCGGGGAGCTGTTTTTT.